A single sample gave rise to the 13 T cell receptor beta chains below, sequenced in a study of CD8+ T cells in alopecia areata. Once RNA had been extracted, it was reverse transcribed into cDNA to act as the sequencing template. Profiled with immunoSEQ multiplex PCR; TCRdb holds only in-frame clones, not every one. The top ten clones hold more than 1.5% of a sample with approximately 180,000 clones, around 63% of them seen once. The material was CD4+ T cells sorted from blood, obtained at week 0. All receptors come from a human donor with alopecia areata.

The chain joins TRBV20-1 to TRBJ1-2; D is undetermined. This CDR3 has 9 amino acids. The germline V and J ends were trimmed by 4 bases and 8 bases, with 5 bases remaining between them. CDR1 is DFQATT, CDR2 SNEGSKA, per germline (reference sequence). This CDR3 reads CSAKEGYTF. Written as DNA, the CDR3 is TGCAGTGCTAAGGAGGGCTACACCTTC.

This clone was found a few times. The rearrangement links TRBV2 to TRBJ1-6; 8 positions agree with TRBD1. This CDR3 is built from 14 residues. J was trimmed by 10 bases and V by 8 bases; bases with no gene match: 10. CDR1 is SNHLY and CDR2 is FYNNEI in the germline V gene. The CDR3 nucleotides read TGTGCCAGCCGTGGACAGGGAGTGGGATCACCCCTCCACTTT. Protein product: CASRGQGVGSPLHF.

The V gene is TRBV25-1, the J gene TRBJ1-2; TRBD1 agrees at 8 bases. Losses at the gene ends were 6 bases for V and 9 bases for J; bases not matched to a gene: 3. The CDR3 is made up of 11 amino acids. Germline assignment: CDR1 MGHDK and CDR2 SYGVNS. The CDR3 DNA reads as TGTGCCAGCAGCCGGACAGGGAGCTACACCTTC. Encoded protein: CASSRTGSYTF.

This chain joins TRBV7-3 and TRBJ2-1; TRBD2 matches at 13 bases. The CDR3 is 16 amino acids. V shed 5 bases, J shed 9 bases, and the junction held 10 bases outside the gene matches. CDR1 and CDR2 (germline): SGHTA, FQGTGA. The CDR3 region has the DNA TGTGCCAGCAGCCCGGGACTAGCGGGGAAATCGTTTGAGCAGTTCTTC. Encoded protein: CASSPGLAGKSFEQFF.

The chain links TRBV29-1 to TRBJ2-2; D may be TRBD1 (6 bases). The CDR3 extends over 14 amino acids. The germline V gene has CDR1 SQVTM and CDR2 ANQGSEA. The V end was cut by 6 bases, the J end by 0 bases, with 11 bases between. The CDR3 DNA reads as TGCAGCGTCGGACAGAACACGAACACCGGGGAGCTGTTTTTT. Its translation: CSVGQNTNTGELFF.

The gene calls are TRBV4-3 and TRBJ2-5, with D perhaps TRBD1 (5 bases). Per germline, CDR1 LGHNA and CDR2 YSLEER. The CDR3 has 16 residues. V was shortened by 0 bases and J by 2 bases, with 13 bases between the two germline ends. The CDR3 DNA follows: TGCGCCAGCAGCCAAGATTTGCAGGGCCAGCAAGAGACCCAGTACTTC. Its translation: CASSQDLQGQQETQYF.

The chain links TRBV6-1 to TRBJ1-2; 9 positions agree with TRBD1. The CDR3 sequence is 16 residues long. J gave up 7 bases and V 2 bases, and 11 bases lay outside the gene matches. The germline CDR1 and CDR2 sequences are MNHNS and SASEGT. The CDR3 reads CASSEWGTGQEVGYTF. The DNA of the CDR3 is TGTGCCAGCAGTGAATGGGGGACAGGGCAAGAGGTTGGCTACACCTTC.

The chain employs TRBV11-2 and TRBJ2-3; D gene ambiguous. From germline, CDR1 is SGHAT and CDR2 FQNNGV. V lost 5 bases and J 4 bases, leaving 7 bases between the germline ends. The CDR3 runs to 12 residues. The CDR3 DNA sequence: TGTGCCAGCAGCCCACGAGCAGATACGCAGTATTTT. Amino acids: CASSPRADTQYF.

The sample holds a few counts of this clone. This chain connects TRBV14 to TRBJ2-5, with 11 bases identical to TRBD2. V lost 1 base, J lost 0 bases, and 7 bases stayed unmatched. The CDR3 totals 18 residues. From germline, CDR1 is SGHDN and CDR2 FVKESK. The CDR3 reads CASSQGRSSGGNQETQYF. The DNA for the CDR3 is TGTGCCAGCAGCCAAGGACGGTCTAGCGGGGGGAACCAAGAGACCCAGTACTTC.

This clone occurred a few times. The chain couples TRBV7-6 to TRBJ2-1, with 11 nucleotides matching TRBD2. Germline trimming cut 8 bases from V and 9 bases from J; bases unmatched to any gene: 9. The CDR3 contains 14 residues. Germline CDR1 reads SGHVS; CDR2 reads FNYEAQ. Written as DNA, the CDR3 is TGTGCCAGCCGGGGACTAGCGGCGTACGGTGAGCAGTTCTTC. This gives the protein CASRGLAAYGEQFF.

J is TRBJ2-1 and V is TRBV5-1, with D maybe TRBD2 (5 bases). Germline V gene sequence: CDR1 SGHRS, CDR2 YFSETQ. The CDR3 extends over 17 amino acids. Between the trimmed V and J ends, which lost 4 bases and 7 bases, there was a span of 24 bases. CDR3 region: CASSVRVVDLGPNEQFF. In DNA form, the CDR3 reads TGCGCCAGCAGCGTGCGGGTAGTCGATTTAGGGCCGAATGAGCAGTTCTTC.

Here the CDR3 DNA reads TGTGCCAGCAGCCAAGGGGCTAGCGGGGGACTCAATGAGCAGTTCTTC. Protein: CASSQGASGGLNEQFF. The chain uses TRBV7-9 and TRBJ2-1, with TRBD2 matching over 10 bases. CDR1 and CDR2 from the germline V gene are SEHNR and FQNEAQ (reference sequence). The CDR3 length is 16 residues. V lost 5 bases, J lost 6 bases, and 10 bases stayed unmatched.

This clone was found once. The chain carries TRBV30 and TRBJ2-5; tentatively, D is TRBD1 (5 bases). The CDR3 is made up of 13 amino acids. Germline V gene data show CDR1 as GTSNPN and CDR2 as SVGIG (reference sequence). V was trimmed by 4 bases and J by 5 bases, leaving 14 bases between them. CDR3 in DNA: TGTGCCTGGACCGCAGGGATGGTCGAGACCCAGTACTTC. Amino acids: CAWTAGMVETQYF.